This T cell receptor (beta chain) was profiled in a study of T cells after yellow fever vaccination. Study details: For low cell numbers, libraries were made with SMART-Seq v4 Ultra Low Input.

TCRdb reprocessed the 5' RACE reads with MiXCR, giving one entry per CDR3 protein. The profile shows some 420,000 distinct CDR3 sequences, 18% of them singletons. The sample holds a few counts of this clonotype. This sequence originates from a man between 18 and 29 years old who received the YFV17D yellow fever vaccine. The specimen was PBMCs, collected before the yellow fever booster vaccination.

The DNA for the CDR3 is TGCGCCAGCAGCTTGATGAGCGGAGGGGACAATGAGCAGTTCTTC. It yields the protein CASSLMSGGDNEQFF. The chain employs TRBV5-1 and TRBJ2-1; D perhaps matches TRBD2 (6 bases). The CDR3 has 15 amino acids. CDR1 is SGHRS and CDR2 is YFSETQ in the germline V gene. V lost 1 base and J lost 5, with 13 bases in between.